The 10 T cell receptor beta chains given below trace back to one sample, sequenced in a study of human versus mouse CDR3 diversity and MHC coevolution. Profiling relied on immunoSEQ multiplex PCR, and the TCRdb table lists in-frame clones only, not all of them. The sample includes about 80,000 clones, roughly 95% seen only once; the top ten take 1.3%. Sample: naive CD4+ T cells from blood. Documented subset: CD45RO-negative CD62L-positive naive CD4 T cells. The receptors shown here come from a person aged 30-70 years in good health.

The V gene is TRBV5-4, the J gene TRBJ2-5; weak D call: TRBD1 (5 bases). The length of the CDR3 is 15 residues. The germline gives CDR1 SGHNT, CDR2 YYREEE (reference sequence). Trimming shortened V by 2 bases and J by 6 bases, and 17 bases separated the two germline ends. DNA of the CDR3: TGTGCCAGCAGCTTTAATCGTCCAGGGTATCAGACCCAGTACTTC. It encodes CASSFNRPGYQTQYF.

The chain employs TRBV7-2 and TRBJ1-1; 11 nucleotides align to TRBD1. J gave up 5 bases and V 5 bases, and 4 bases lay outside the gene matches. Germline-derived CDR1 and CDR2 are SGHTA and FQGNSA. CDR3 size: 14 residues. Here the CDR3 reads CASSGQGARTEAFF. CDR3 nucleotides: TGTGCCAGCAGCGGACAGGGGGCACGGACTGAAGCTTTCTTT.

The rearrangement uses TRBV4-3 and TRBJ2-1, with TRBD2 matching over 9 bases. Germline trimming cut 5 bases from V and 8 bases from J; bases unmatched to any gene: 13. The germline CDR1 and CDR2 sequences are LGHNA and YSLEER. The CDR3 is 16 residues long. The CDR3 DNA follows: TGCGCCAGCAGCTACGCCGGGACTAGCAGTCCGTATGAGCAGTTCTTC. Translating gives CASSYAGTSSPYEQFF.

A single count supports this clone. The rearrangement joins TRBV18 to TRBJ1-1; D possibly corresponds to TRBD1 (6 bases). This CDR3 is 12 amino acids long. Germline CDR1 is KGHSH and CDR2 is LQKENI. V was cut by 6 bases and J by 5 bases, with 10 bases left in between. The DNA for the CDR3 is TGTGCCAGCTCGTCTCAGGGGACTGAAGCTTTCTTT. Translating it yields CASSSQGTEAFF.

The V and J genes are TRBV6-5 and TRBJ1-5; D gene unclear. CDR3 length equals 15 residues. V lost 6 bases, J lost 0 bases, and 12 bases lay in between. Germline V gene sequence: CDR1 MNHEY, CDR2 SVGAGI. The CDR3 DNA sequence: TGTGCCAGCAGACAGAGAAGCTATAGCAATCAGCCCCAGCATTTT. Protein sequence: CASRQRSYSNQPQHF.

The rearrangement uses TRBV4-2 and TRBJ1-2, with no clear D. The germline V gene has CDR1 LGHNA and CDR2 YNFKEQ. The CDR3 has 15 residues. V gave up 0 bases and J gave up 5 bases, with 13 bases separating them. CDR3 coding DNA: TGTGCCAGCAGCCAAGATCGCGGGCCGGGGTATGGCTACACCTTC. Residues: CASSQDRGPGYGYTF.

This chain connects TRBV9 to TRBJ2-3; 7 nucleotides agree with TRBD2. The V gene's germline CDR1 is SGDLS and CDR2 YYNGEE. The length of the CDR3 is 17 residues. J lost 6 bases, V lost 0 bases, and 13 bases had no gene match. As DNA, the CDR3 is TGTGCCAGCAGCGTAGACCCCCCTAGCGGCCAGCTGGATACGCAGTATTTT. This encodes CASSVDPPSGQLDTQYF.

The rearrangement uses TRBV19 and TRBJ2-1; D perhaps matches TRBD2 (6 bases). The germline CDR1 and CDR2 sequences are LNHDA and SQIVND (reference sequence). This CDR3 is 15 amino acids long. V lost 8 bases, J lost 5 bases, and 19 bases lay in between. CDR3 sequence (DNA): TGTGCCAGTGTGGGGAGGTTTCGGGCGCACAATGAGCAGTTCTTC. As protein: CASVGRFRAHNEQFF.

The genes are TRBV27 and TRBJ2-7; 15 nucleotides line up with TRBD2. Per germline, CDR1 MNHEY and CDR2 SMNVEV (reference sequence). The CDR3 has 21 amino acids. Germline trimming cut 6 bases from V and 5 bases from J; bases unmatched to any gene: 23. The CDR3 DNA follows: TGTGCCAGCAGCGTCTTTGGGATTGGACAGGGGACTAGCGGGAGGATTCACGAGCAGTACTTC. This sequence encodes CASSVFGIGQGTSGRIHEQYF.

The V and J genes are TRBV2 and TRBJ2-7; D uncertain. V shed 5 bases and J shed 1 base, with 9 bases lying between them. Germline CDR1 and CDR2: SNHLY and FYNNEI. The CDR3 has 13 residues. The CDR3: CASSRARSYEQYF. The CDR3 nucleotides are TGTGCCAGCAGTCGAGCGAGATCCTACGAGCAGTACTTC.